This T cell receptor beta chain came from a study of response to subunit inactivated influenza vaccine. Study-wide results and limits: There was a suggestion from the authors that each seasonal influenza vaccination recruits few new T cells.

Via MiXCR, TCRdb re-called the RT-PCR reads, giving one row per CDR3 protein. Of 550,000 to 800,000 distinct CDR3 sequences in the sample, around a sixth were seen once. This clonotype was recorded once. Its cognate antigen is unknown. Trimming took off 4 bases at V and 5 bases at J, with 11 bases between the two ends. This CDR3 comprises 14 residues. Germline V gene lookup returns CDR1 MNHEY and CDR2 SVGEGT. The V gene is TRBV6-2 or TRBV6-3, the J gene TRBJ2-2; D unresolved. Specimen: PBMCs from blood, collected less than 13 days after vaccination. This receptor was identified in a man aged 50 or older who received an inactivated influenza vaccine. The CDR3 bases are TGTGCCAGCAGTTTCCTAAGTTTGACCGGGGAGCTGTTTTTT. Its protein product is CASSFLSLTGELFF.